One and the same sample provided the 31 T cell receptor beta chains below, sequenced in a study of blood T cell repertoires in COVID-19. The protocol was immunoSEQ multiplex PCR, while the TCRdb copy is restricted to in-frame clones and leaves out a portion. The table records 110,000 to 150,000 clones, more than 75% of them present only once. The source material was peripheral blood. The receptors derive from a woman aged 70-85 years with COVID-19, enrolled during active disease.

The chain carries TRBV30 and TRBJ1-5, with TRBD1 matching over 8 bases. Per germline, CDR1 GTSNPN and CDR2 SVGIG (reference sequence). J was trimmed by 0 bases and V by 2 bases; bases with no gene match: 3. This CDR3 comprises 15 residues. The CDR3 region is CAWSWTGNSNQPQHF. CDR3 sequence (DNA): TGTGCCTGGAGTTGGACAGGGAATAGCAATCAGCCCCAGCATTTT.

V gene TRBV5-4 combines with J gene TRBJ1-4; D not certain. Germline CDR1 reads SGHNT; CDR2 reads YYREEE (reference sequence). The length of the CDR3 is 15 residues. With 0 bases removed from V and 7 bases from J, the gap between germline ends came to 13 bases. The CDR3 reads CASSLDAGGGEKLFF. For the CDR3, the DNA is TGTGCCAGCAGCTTGGACGCGGGAGGCGGTGAAAAACTGTTTTTT.

This clone was counted a few times. This rearrangement joins TRBV7-3 to TRBJ2-5; 16 bases match TRBD2. Germline V gene data show CDR1 as SGHTA and CDR2 as FQGTGA. The ends lost 2 bases at V and 4 bases at J; junction bases unmatched: 4. CDR3 length equals 17 residues. The CDR3 nucleotides are TGTGCCAGCAGCTTAGGAGGGACTAGCGGGGGGGTAGAGACCCAGTACTTC. This gives the protein CASSLGGTSGGVETQYF. The variable domain in full, completed from reference TRBV7-3 and TRBJ2-5, reads GAGVSQTPSNKVTEKGKYVELRCDPISGHTALYWYRQSLGQGPEFLIYFQGTGAADDSGLPNDRFFAVRPEGSVSTLKIQRTERGDSAVYLCASSLGGTSGGVETQYFGPGTRLLVL.

The chain carries TRBV2 and TRBJ2-2; weak D call: TRBD1 (5 bases). The germline V gene encodes CDR1 SNHLY and CDR2 FYNNEI. This CDR3 contains 13 residues. V shed 7 bases and J shed 5 bases, with 11 bases lying between them. CDR3 sequence (DNA): TGTGCCAGCACTGAGGACATTACCGGGGAGCTGTTTTTT. Its protein product is CASTEDITGELFF.

The V gene is TRBV11-2, the J gene TRBJ2-7, with no clear D. V lost 3 bases to trimming and J lost 2 bases, with 8 bases between them. Germline CDR1 and CDR2: SGHAT and FQNNGV. This CDR3 has 13 amino acids. The CDR3 region is CASSLGRTYEQYF. The CDR3 coding sequence is TGTGCCAGCAGCTTGGGCAGAACCTACGAGCAGTACTTC.

The gene calls are TRBV10-3 and TRBJ2-6; 7 bases agree with TRBD1. V was clipped by 6 bases and J by 0 bases; unmatched bases: 5. This CDR3 has 16 residues. The germline V gene encodes CDR1 ENHRY and CDR2 SYGVKD. The DNA of the CDR3 is TGTGCCATCAGGACAGGGTTTAGCTCTGGGGCCAACGTCCTGACTTTC. Protein: CAIRTGFSSGANVLTF.

This chain uses TRBV9 with TRBJ1-1; D might be TRBD1 (5 bases). From germline, CDR1 is SGDLS and CDR2 YYNGEE. V gave up 3 bases and J gave up 2 bases, with 8 bases separating them. The CDR3 loop spans 13 amino acids. CDR3 nucleotide sequence: TGTGCCAGCAGCGGGGGACTAAACACTGAAGCTTTCTTT. Translating it yields CASSGGLNTEAFF.

The chain recombines TRBV12-3 or TRBV12-4 with TRBJ2-5, with unresolved D. V dropped 4 bases and J dropped 5 bases, with 5 bases sitting between them. The CDR3 spans 11 residues. The CDR3 loop is CASSSGETQYF. The CDR3 DNA is TGTGCCAGCAGTTCCGGGGAGACCCAGTACTTC.

This rearrangement joins TRBV6-5 to TRBJ2-1, with 8 nucleotides matching TRBD1. The J segment lost 7 bases and the V segment lost 5 bases, leaving 10 bases of the junction unmatched. The CDR3 spans 15 residues. Per the germline V gene, CDR1 is MNHEY and CDR2 is SVGAGI. The CDR3 DNA reads as TGTGCCAGCAGTCTTGCCGGACAGGGACTTAATGAGCAGTTCTTC. Translation: CASSLAGQGLNEQFF.

The chain links TRBV25-1 to TRBJ2-1, with 9 bases lining up with TRBD1. Germline CDR1 and CDR2: MGHDK and SYGVNS. CDR3 length: 15 residues. With V trimmed by 3 bases and J by 5 bases, 5 bases remained unmatched. The CDR3, as DNA: TGTGCCAGCAGTGACAAGGACAGGGGAGACAATGAGCAGTTCTTC. As protein: CASSDKDRGDNEQFF. Filled out from reference TRBV25-1 and TRBJ2-1, the complete variable domain reads EADIYQTPRYLVIGTGKKITLECSQTMGHDKMYWYQQDPGMELHLIHYSYGVNSTEKGDLSSESTVSRIRTEHFPLTLESARPSHTSQYLCASSDKDRGDNEQFFGPGTRLTVL.

The rearrangement joins TRBV19 to TRBJ2-5, with TRBD1 matching over 7 bases. Germline V gene data show CDR1 as LNHDA and CDR2 as SQIVND (reference sequence). V shed 5 bases, J shed 2 bases, and the junction held 8 bases outside the gene matches. There are 15 residues in the CDR3. The CDR3 coding sequence is TGTGCCAGTAGTGTCACAGGGGTTCCACAAGAGACCCAGTACTTC. Residues: CASSVTGVPQETQYF.

The V gene is TRBV19, the J gene TRBJ2-5; D may be TRBD1 (6 bases). Trimming shortened V by 4 bases and J by 5 bases, and 11 bases separated the two germline ends. In germline, CDR1 is LNHDA, CDR2 SQIVND (reference sequence). The CDR3 sequence is 13 residues long. The CDR3 loop is CASSKGGWETQYF. In DNA, the CDR3 is TGTGCCAGTAGTAAAGGGGGTTGGGAGACCCAGTACTTC.

This chain connects TRBV30 to TRBJ1-2, with D perhaps TRBD1 (6 bases). V lost 3 bases to trimming and J lost 5 bases, with 16 bases between them. This CDR3 has 14 residues. CDR1 and CDR2 from the germline V gene are GTSNPN and SVGIG (reference sequence). The CDR3: CAWSQDWGPYGYTF. DNA of the CDR3: TGTGCCTGGAGCCAGGACTGGGGGCCGTATGGCTACACCTTC.

A few counts support this clone. The V and J genes are TRBV5-1 and TRBJ2-1, with TRBD2 matching 9 bases. The ends lost 1 base at V and 7 bases at J; junction bases unmatched: 9. Looked up from germline, CDR1 is SGHRS and CDR2 is YFSETQ. The CDR3 spans 16 residues. CDR3 sequence (DNA): TGCGCCAGCAGCTTGAATGCGGGGGGGTACTTAAATGAGCAGTTCTTC. Encoded protein: CASSLNAGGYLNEQFF.

The chain links TRBV19 to TRBJ2-1; TRBD2 aligns across 8 bases. Germline V gene lookup returns CDR1 LNHDA and CDR2 SQIVND (reference sequence). With V trimmed by 3 bases and J by 4 bases, 2 bases remained unmatched. There are 14 residues in the CDR3. The CDR3 sequence: CASSIERGYNEQFF. The DNA for the CDR3 is TGTGCCAGTAGTATCGAGCGGGGGTACAATGAGCAGTTCTTC.

The V and J genes are TRBV7-9 and TRBJ2-7, with D possibly matching TRBD2 (6 bases). In germline, CDR1 is SEHNR, CDR2 FQNEAQ (reference sequence). V lost 1 base to trimming and J lost 3 bases, with 10 bases between them. This CDR3 comprises 14 residues. In DNA form, the CDR3 reads TGTGCCAGCAGCTTAGACGGGGGACTCTACGAGCAGTACTTC. Residues: CASSLDGGLYEQYF.

The chain employs TRBV28 and TRBJ1-1; no definite D call. Trimming pared 3 bases from V and 4 bases from J, leaving 6 bases between. Germline CDR1 reads MDHEN; CDR2 reads SYDVKM. This CDR3 comprises 12 residues. DNA of the CDR3: TGTGCCAGCAGTTTTGGCGGCACTGAAGCTTTCTTT. Amino acid sequence: CASSFGGTEAFF. The whole variable domain, filled in from reference TRBV28 and TRBJ1-1, reads DVKVTQSSRYLVKRTGEKVFLECVQDMDHENMFWYRQDPGLGLRLIYFSYDVKMKEKGDIPEGYSVSREKKERFSLILESASTNQTSMYLCASSFGGTEAFFGQGTRLTVV.

The chain employs TRBV4-2 and TRBJ2-5; the D is unclear. Trimming left V 1 base short and J 3 bases short, with 6 bases between. This CDR3 is 13 amino acids long. CDR1 is LGHNA, CDR2 YNFKEQ, per germline. The CDR3 coding sequence is TGTGCCAGCAGCCAAGGGGCAAAAGAGACCCAGTACTTC. Residues: CASSQGAKETQYF.

In its sample, this clone was seen a few times. This chain joins TRBV19 and TRBJ1-2; no definite D call. Trimming pared 6 bases from V and 7 bases from J, leaving 15 bases between. This CDR3 has 13 amino acids. CDR1 and CDR2 from the germline V gene are LNHDA and SQIVND (reference sequence). CDR3 loop: CASSPKSSLGYTF. The DNA of the CDR3 is TGTGCCAGTAGCCCTAAGAGCTCTCTTGGCTACACCTTC. The variable domain in full, with the rest retrieved from reference TRBV19 and TRBJ1-2, is DGGITQSPKYLFRKEGQNVTLSCEQNLNHDAMYWYRQDPGQGLRLIYYSQIVNDFQKGDIAEGYSVSREKKESFPLTVTSAQKNPTAFYLCASSPKSSLGYTFGSGTRLTVV.

The chain employs TRBV5-1 and TRBJ2-7; no reliable D call. CDR3 length: 14 amino acids. CDR1 and CDR2 from the germline V gene are SGHRS and YFSETQ. The V gene lost 0 bases and the J gene lost 6 bases, with 13 bases spanning the gap. CDR3 loop: CASSLAGSSTEQYF. Here the CDR3 DNA reads TGCGCCAGCAGCTTGGCCGGGTCGTCGACCGAGCAGTACTTC.

The chain recombines TRBV12-3 or TRBV12-4 with TRBJ1-1; D is unclear. Trimming left V 6 bases short and J 4 bases short, with 12 bases between. CDR3 length equals 13 residues. This CDR3 is CASSRTRSTEAFF. CDR3 nucleotides: TGTGCCAGCAGCCGAACGAGAAGCACTGAAGCTTTCTTT.

This clone is a singleton in its sample. The chain combines TRBV5-4 with TRBJ2-2; D uncertain. In germline, CDR1 is SGHNT, CDR2 YYREEE (reference sequence). Deletions cut 0 bases from V and 0 bases from J, with 6 bases between. The CDR3 contains 15 residues. The DNA of the CDR3 is TGTGCCAGCAGCTTGGACACCGCGAACACCGGGGAGCTGTTTTTT. Its translation: CASSLDTANTGELFF.

The V call is TRBV16, the J call TRBJ1-2; 8 nucleotides agree with TRBD1. Trimming at V came to 0 bases and at J to 6 bases, leaving 3 bases not matched to a gene. Germline V gives CDR1 KGHSY, CDR2 FQNENV. This CDR3 comprises 14 residues. DNA of the CDR3: TGTGCCAGCAGCCAATCAGTACAGGGGGATGGCTACACCTTC. Its protein is CASSQSVQGDGYTF.

The V call is TRBV4-2, the J call TRBJ1-5; 7 bases are shared with TRBD1. V trimming: 4 bases; J trimming: 7 bases; junction bases outside the gene matches: 7. CDR1 and CDR2 (germline): LGHNA, YNFKEQ. The CDR3 runs 14 residues. The DNA for the CDR3 is TGTGCCAGCAGCCCAAGACAGGGCGACCAGCCCCAGCATTTT. Its protein product is CASSPRQGDQPQHF.

The chain joins TRBV5-4 to TRBJ1-6, with no clear D. Germline loops: CDR1 SGHNT, CDR2 YYREEE (reference sequence). The length of the CDR3 is 14 residues. Trimming stripped 0 bases from V and 4 bases from J, with 5 bases between. The CDR3 bases are TGTGCCAGCAGCTTGGGAGGGTATAATTCACCCCTCCACTTT. Translated, it gives CASSLGGYNSPLHF.

Remarks on this clone: The junction departs from the called germline gene at one end, perhaps through a read error. The V gene is TRBV7-3, the J gene TRBJ2-3; D is ambiguous. Per the germline V gene, CDR1 is SGHTA and CDR2 is FQGTGA. The CDR3 has 13 amino acids. Written as DNA, the CDR3 is TGTGCCAGCAGTTTAATTCCTACAGATACGCAGTATTTT. It codes for CASSLIPTDTQYF.

The rearrangement joins TRBV5-1 to TRBJ2-1; 12 bases match TRBD1. The germline V gene encodes CDR1 SGHRS and CDR2 YFSETQ. V lost 5 bases to trimming and J lost 8 bases; unmatched junction nucleotides: 5. This CDR3 has 14 residues. The CDR3 coding sequence is TGCGCCAGCAGTCCCGGGACAGGGGGCCATGAGCAGTTCTTC. Protein: CASSPGTGGHEQFF.

The chain links TRBV6-2 or TRBV6-3 to TRBJ1-4, with D tentatively TRBD1 (5 bases). The ends were cut back, 0 bases at V and 8 bases at J, with 13 bases in the middle. The CDR3 is 15 amino acids. Germline-derived CDR1 and CDR2 are MNHEY and SVGEGT. The CDR3 DNA follows: TGTGCCAGCAGTTACTCGACAGAGGACCGAGAAAAACTGTTTTTT. As protein: CASSYSTEDREKLFF.

V usage is TRBV7-9 and J usage is TRBJ1-4, with 8 bases matching TRBD1. Per germline, CDR1 SEHNR and CDR2 FQNEAQ (reference sequence). The CDR3 is 16 residues long. The junction had 5 bases not matched to a gene; V was cut back by 1 base and J by 4 bases. This CDR3 is CASSLEGTGNNEKLFF. The CDR3 DNA reads TGTGCCAGCAGCTTAGAGGGGACAGGAAATAATGAAAAACTGTTTTTT.

The V call is TRBV27, the J call TRBJ2-7; D perhaps matches TRBD1 (5 bases). V lost 0 bases to trimming and J lost 6 bases, with 18 bases between them. Germline CDR1 and CDR2: MNHEY and SMNVEV (reference sequence). This CDR3 has 16 amino acids. The CDR3 coding sequence is TGTGCCAGCAGTTTATCTGGGCAGGGCTTTAGGGGCGAGCAGTACTTC. As protein: CASSLSGQGFRGEQYF.

This clone was seen only once. V usage is TRBV4-3 and J usage is TRBJ2-7; 7 nucleotides agree with TRBD1. Germline trimming cut 0 bases from V and 2 bases from J; bases unmatched to any gene: 7. Germline assignment: CDR1 LGHNA and CDR2 YSLEER. This CDR3 is built from 16 residues. CDR3 residues: CASSQDHRGQTYEQYF. DNA for the CDR3: TGCGCCAGCAGCCAAGATCACAGGGGTCAAACCTACGAGCAGTACTTC.